This TCR beta chain was documented in a study of blood T cell repertoires in COVID-19. On the study more broadly: Sites across the United States, Italy and Spain contributed samples from acute and convalescent COVID-19. In each case, the material was cDNA or gDNA derived from T cells, B-cell-depleted T cells, or PBMCs.

Enrolled during active infection, Seattle patients were then followed longitudinally. Per the study methods: Scientists estimated how many nucleated cells there were by amplifying reference gene primers. This table comes from immunoSEQ multiplex PCR, and its TCRdb copy is limited to in-frame clones, with some not included. V, J and clone size are those of that table, while D and trimming were read from the DNA. Among around 70,000 clones, approximately 80% were seen once, and the ten largest hold about 13%. Trimming removed 2 bases from V and 3 bases from J, with 8 bases in between. This CDR3 is built from 15 residues. CDR1 MDHEN and CDR2 SYDVKM come from the germline V gene.

The source is a man aged 45-60 years with COVID-19, enrolled during active disease. The chain recombines TRBV28 with TRBJ1-6; D is perhaps TRBD1 (6 bases). The sample consisted of peripheral blood. CDR3 in amino acids: CASSLGGSYNSPLHF. The CDR3 DNA reads TGTGCCAGCAGTTTAGGGGGCAGCTATAATTCACCCCTCCACTTT.